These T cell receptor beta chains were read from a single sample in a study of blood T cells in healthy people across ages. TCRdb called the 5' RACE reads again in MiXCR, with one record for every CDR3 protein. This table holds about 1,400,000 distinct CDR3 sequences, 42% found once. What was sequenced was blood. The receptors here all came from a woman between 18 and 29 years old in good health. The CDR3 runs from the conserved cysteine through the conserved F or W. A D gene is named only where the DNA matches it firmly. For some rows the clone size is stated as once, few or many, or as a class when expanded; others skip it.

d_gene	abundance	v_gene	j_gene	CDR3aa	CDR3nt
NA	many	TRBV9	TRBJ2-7	CASSAEEGEQYF	TGTGCCAGCAGCGCCGAAGAGGGGGAGCAGTACTTC
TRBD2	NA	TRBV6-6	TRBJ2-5	CASSRNPGLAGKNEQYF	TGTGCCAGCAGTCGAAATCCCGGACTAGCGGGAAAAAATGAGCAGTACTTC
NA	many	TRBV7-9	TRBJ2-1	CASSPRQEWSFF	TGTGCCAGCAGCCCCCGGCAGGAATGGTCGTTCTTC
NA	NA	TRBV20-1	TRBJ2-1	CSASGTQYNEQFF	TGCAGTGCCTCCGGGACTCAATACAATGAGCAGTTCTTC
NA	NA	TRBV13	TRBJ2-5	CASSLRGPDFQETQYF	TGTGCCAGCAGCTTAAGAGGGCCGGACTTCCAAGAGACCCAGTACTTC
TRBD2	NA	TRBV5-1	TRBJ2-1	CASKTSGSAAYNEQFF	TGCGCCAGCAAGACTAGCGGGTCTGCAGCCTACAATGAGCAGTTCTTC
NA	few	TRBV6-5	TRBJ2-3	CASSFGSPTDTQYF	TGTGCCAGCAGTTTTGGGAGCCCCACAGATACGCAGTATTTT
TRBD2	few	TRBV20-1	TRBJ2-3	CSASAGGQSDTQYF	TGCAGTGCTAGCGCGGGGGGGCAGTCAGATACGCAGTATTTT
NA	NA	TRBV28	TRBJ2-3	CASSFLYPSTDTQYF	TGTGCCAGCAGTTTTCTATACCCTAGCACAGATACGCAGTATTTT
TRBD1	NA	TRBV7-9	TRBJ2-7	CASSFGPGQAYEQYF	TGTGCCAGCAGCTTTGGGCCGGGACAGGCCTACGAGCAGTACTTC
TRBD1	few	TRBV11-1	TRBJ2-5	CASSSGTGRTGNEQYF	TGTGCCAGCAGCTCCGGGACAGGCCGAACAGGCAATGAGCAGTACTTC
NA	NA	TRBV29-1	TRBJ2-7	CSVVRTYEQYF	TGCAGCGTTGTCCGGACCTACGAGCAGTACTTC
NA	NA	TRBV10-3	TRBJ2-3	CAIARSDTQYF	TGTGCCATCGCCCGCTCAGATACGCAGTATTTT
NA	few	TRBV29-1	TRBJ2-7	CSATTGTYEQYF	TGCAGCGCTACGACAGGTACCTACGAGCAGTACTTC
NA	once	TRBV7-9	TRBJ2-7	CASSFQPGRLEYF	TGTGCCAGCAGCTTCCAACCGGGTCGGCTGGAGTACTTC
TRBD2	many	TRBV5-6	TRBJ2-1	CASSHGTSGYNEQFF	TGTGCCAGCAGCCACGGGACTAGCGGCTACAATGAGCAGTTCTTC
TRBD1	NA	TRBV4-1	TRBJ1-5	CASSLLPGQGNQPQHF	TGCGCCAGCAGTCTCTTACCGGGACAGGGGAATCAGCCCCAGCATTTT
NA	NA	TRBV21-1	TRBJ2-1	CASSKRGRDRDNEQFF	TGTGCCAGCAGCAAAAGAGGTAGGGACAGGGACAATGAGCAGTTCTTC
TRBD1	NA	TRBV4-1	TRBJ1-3	CASSQVFRDRATGNTIYF	TGCGCCAGCAGCCAAGTTTTCCGGGACAGGGCAACTGGAAACACCATATATTTT
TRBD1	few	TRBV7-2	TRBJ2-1	CASSLGGQGVFNEQFF	TGTGCCAGCAGCCTAGGGGGACAGGGTGTTTTTAATGAGCAGTTCTTC
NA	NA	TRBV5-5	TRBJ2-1	CASSLRAANNEQFF	TGTGCCAGCAGCTTGCGGGCGGCCAACAATGAGCAGTTCTTC
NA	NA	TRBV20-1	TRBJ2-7	CSAQRSTAYEQYF	TGCAGTGCTCAAAGGAGCACCGCCTACGAGCAGTACTTC
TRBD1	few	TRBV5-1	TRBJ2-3	CASRDQQGADTQYF	TGCGCCAGCAGGGATCAGCAGGGGGCAGATACGCAGTATTTT
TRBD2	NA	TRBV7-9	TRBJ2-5	CASRHSGGKETQYF	TGTGCCAGCCGGCATAGCGGGGGAAAAGAGACCCAGTACTTC
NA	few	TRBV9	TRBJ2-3	CASSEDRLLWTDTQYF	TGTGCCAGCAGCGAGGACCGTCTCCTTTGGACAGATACGCAGTATTTT
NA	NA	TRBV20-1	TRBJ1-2	CSARLPNGYTF	TGCAGTGCTAGACTACCTAATGGCTACACCTTC
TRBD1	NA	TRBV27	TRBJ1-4	CASSWGTGNEKLFF	TGTGCCAGCAGCTGGGGGACAGGGAATGAAAAACTGTTTTTT
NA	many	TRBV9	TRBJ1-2	CASSVGLSYGYTF	TGTGCCAGCAGCGTAGGCTTGTCTTATGGCTACACCTTC
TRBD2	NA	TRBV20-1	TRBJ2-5	CSASSPGTRRETQYF	TGCAGTGCTAGTTCGCCCGGGACTAGGAGGGAGACCCAGTACTTC
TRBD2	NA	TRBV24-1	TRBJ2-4	CATSEGSGSKQYF	TGTGCCACCAGTGAGGGTAGCGGGAGCAAGCAGTACTTC
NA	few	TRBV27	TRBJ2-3	CASSLRAGLTDTQYF	TGTGCCAGCAGTTTACGGGCGGGACTCACAGATACGCAGTATTTT
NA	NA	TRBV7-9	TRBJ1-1	CASSPQGWTEAFF	TGTGCCAGCAGCCCGCAGGGGTGGACTGAAGCTTTCTTT
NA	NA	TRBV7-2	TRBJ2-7	CASSLAPTGANEQYF	TGTGCCAGCAGCTTAGCCCCGACAGGTGCTAACGAGCAGTACTTC
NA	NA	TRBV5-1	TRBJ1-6	CASSQGPYNSPLHF	TGCGCCAGCAGCCAAGGACCATATAATTCACCCCTCCACTTT
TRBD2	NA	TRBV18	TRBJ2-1	CATTGLAGLNEQFF	TGTGCCACCACGGGGCTAGCGGGGCTCAATGAGCAGTTCTTC
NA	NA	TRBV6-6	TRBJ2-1	CLSQGTYNEQFF	TGTCTTTCCCAGGGTACCTACAATGAGCAGTTCTTC